Each of the 5 T cell receptor beta chains below was sequenced from the same sample in a study of PD-L1 blockade in urothelial cancer. Profiling relied on immunoSEQ multiplex PCR, and the TCRdb table lists in-frame clones only, not all of them. The table includes fewer than 75,000 clones, roughly 90% detected once. Time point given: pretreatment peripheral blood. The material sequenced was PBMCs, taken around atezolizumab (anti-PD-L1) treatment. These receptors originate from a man between 65 and 85 years old with urothelial cancer.

The chain is built from TRBV4-2 and TRBJ2-7; D is perhaps TRBD1 (6 bases). The CDR3 extends over 15 amino acids. Per germline, CDR1 LGHNA and CDR2 YNFKEQ. V shed 4 bases and J shed 3 bases, with 16 bases lying between them. CDR3 residues: CASSRGGRNHYEQYF. CDR3 nucleotide sequence: TGTGCCAGCAGCCGAGGGGGACGGAATCACTACGAGCAGTACTTC.

The chain combines TRBV4-2 with TRBJ2-1; 8 bases agree with TRBD2. Germline V CDR1 and CDR2: LGHNA, YNFKEQ. CDR3 length: 17 residues. J gave up 7 bases and V 1 base, and 12 bases lay outside the gene matches. This chain's CDR3 is CASSQVTSGRQVNEQFF. CDR3 nucleotides: TGTGCCAGCAGCCAAGTAACCAGCGGGAGACAGGTGAATGAGCAGTTCTTC.

The chain carries TRBV7-8 and TRBJ1-1, with 7 bases matching TRBD1. CDR3 length: 13 amino acids. V trimming: 5 bases; J trimming: 1 base; junction bases outside the gene matches: 1. The germline V gene encodes CDR1 SGHVS and CDR2 FQNEAQ. As DNA, the CDR3 is TGTGCCAGCAGCCGACAGGGGAACACTGAAGCTTTCTTT. Residues: CASSRQGNTEAFF.

The chain is built from TRBV18 and TRBJ2-3, with 11 nucleotides matching TRBD2. The CDR3 spans 15 residues. V was clipped by 6 bases and J by 1 base; unmatched bases: 3. CDR1 and CDR2 from the germline V gene are KGHSH and LQKENI. The CDR3 DNA reads as TGTGCCAGCTCTATGGGACTAGCGGGCACAGATACGCAGTATTTT. Translated, it gives CASSMGLAGTDTQYF.

This chain uses TRBV5-1 with TRBJ2-7; TRBD2 agrees at 9 bases. Germline V gene sequence: CDR1 SGHRS, CDR2 YFSETQ. Trimming removed 4 bases from V and 3 bases from J; junction bases left unmatched: 14. The length of the CDR3 is 17 residues. The CDR3 DNA follows: TGCGCCAGCAGCCAGGACATAGCGGGAGAATCCGGCTACGAGCAGTACTTC. Its protein product is CASSQDIAGESGYEQYF.